This T cell receptor beta chain was found in a study of siplizumab effects on memory and regulatory T cells. Notes on the study in general: It seemed that naive T cells were more diverse than memory cells and were major contributors to the alloresponse. Just a small share of alloreactive clones was traced back to unstimulated subsets. Alloreactive sequences that could be traced to unstimulated CD4+ memory cells showed a significant reduction under siplizumab.

Comment on this clone: Its specificity is not known.

The assay covered 95,000 to 100,000 TCR templates per sample. Sequencing used immunoSEQ multiplex PCR; TCRdb keeps in-frame clones, though not all of them. This sample has 75,000 to 100,000 clones, with around 94% found just once. The CDR3 loop spans 14 amino acids. The V segment lost 3 bases and the J segment 5 bases; nucleotides outside the gene matches: 7. Germline CDR1 is LNHDA and CDR2 is SQIVND (reference sequence). Sequenced input: non-Treg CD4+ T cells sorted from blood. This TCR was recovered from a human donor in good health. The V call is TRBV19, the J call TRBJ2-7; 7 bases agree with TRBD1. The CDR3 spells CASSMAGTANEQYF. In nucleotides, the CDR3 is TGTGCCAGTAGTATGGCAGGGACAGCAAACGAGCAGTACTTC.